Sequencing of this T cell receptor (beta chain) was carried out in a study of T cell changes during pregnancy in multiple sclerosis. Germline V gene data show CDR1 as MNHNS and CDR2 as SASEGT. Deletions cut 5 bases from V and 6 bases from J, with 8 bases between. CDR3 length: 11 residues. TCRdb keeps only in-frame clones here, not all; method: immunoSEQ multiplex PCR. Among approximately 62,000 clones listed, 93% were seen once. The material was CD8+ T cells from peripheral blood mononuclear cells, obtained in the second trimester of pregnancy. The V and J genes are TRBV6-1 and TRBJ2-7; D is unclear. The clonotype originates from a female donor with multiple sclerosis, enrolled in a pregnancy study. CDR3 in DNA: TGTGCCAGCAGTTACGATAGCGAGCAGTACTTC. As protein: CASSYDSEQYF.